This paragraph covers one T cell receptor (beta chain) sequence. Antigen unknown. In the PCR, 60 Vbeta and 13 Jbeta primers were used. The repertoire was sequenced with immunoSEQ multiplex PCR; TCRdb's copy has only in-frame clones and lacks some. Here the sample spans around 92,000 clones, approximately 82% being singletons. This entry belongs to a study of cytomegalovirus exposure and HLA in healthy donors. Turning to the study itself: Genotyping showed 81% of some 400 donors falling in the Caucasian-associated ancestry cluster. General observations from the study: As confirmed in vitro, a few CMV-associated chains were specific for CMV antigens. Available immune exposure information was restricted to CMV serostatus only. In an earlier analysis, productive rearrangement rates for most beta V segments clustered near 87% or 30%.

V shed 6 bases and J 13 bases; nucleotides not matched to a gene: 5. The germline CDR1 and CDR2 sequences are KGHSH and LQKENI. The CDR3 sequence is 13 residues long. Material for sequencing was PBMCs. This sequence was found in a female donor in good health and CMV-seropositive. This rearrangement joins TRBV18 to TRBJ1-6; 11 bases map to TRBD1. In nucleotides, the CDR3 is TGTGCCAGCTCTCCGGGACAGGGGGACCCCCTCCACTTT. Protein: CASSPGQGDPLHF.